One sample yielded the 25 T cell receptor beta chains listed below, sequenced in a study of graft-versus-host responses after intestinal transplantation. Some clones are missing from TCRdb's copy, which holds only in-frame ones; the method was immunoSEQ multiplex PCR. The sample contains around 19,000 clones, about 45% of which appear only once. Material: alloreactive CD4+ T cells from a mixed lymphocyte reaction culture, obtained before intestinal transplant. This sample's subset: CFSE-low proliferating T cells sorted from roughly six-day pre-transplant mixed lymphocyte reaction (GvH or HvG direction). The receptors derive from a human patient who received an intestinal transplant.

This clone was recorded a few times. The chain couples TRBV29-1 to TRBJ2-7; tentatively, D is TRBD1 (5 bases). The ends were cut back, 4 bases at V and 2 bases at J, with 12 bases in the middle. The germline gives CDR1 SQVTM, CDR2 ANQGSEA. CDR3 length: 13 amino acids. For the CDR3, the DNA is TGCAGCGTTGGTGGGGCCCTACCCTACGAGCAGTACTTC. As protein: CSVGGALPYEQYF.

This clone was detected only a few times. This chain connects TRBV30 to TRBJ2-4, with TRBD2 as a possible D gene (6 bases). Per germline, CDR1 GTSNPN and CDR2 SVGIG (reference sequence). The CDR3 runs 12 residues. V dropped 5 bases and J dropped 8 bases, with 13 bases sitting between them. The CDR3 region is CAWRLGRDIQYF. In DNA form, the CDR3 reads TGTGCCTGGCGACTAGGTCGGGACATTCAGTACTTC.

This chain links TRBV27 with TRBJ1-5; the match to TRBD1 covers 8 bases. Trimming cost V 5 bases and J 2 bases; bases outside gene matches: 5. Per the germline V gene, CDR1 is MNHEY and CDR2 is SMNVEV (reference sequence). This CDR3 contains 15 residues. The CDR3 DNA is TGTGCCAGCAGTCCTACGACAGGGGGCAATCAGCCCCAGCATTTT. Its translation: CASSPTTGGNQPQHF.

V is TRBV6-4 and J is TRBJ2-7, with D possibly being TRBD2 (6 bases). The CDR3 consists of 15 residues. Germline CDR1 reads MRHNA; CDR2 reads SNTAGT. Trimming shortened V by 6 bases and J by 6 bases, and 21 bases separated the two germline ends. CDR3 sequence: CASRTTALAMAEQYF. For the CDR3, the DNA is TGTGCCAGCAGAACCACAGCCCTAGCGATGGCCGAGCAGTACTTC.

This chain uses TRBV12-2 with TRBJ1-1; TRBD1, the D gene given by the table, was not confirmed from the DNA. TRBV12-2 is shown as a pseudogene. The CDR3 loop spans 16 amino acids. This CDR3 reads CASRPGMGQGWTEAFF. CDR3 nucleotide sequence: TGTGCAAGTCGCCCAGGGATGGGACAGGGGTGGACTGAAGCTTTCTTT.

The chain couples TRBV29-1 to TRBJ1-2, with a possible D match to TRBD1 (5 bases). Trimming shortened V by 7 bases and J by 8 bases, and 17 bases separated the two germline ends. This CDR3 comprises 12 residues. Germline lookup yields CDR1 SQVTM and CDR2 ANQGSEA. Here the CDR3 DNA reads TGCAGCGGCGCCGTCGGGGGGTTCGGCTACACCTTC. Translated: CSGAVGGFGYTF.

This clone was seen more than once but under ten times. V is TRBV5-5 and J is TRBJ2-1, with TRBD2 identical over 8 bases. The germline V gene encodes CDR1 SGHKS and CDR2 YYEKEE (reference sequence). Trimming removed 4 bases from V and 1 base from J; junction bases left unmatched: 10. The CDR3 runs to 17 residues. The CDR3 sequence is CASSPLAGGGSYNEQFF. DNA for the CDR3: TGTGCCAGCAGCCCATTAGCGGGCGGGGGGTCCTACAATGAGCAGTTCTTC.

This clone was observed a single time. This chain joins TRBV10-3 and TRBJ1-6; the match to TRBD1 covers 7 bases. Germline-derived CDR1 and CDR2 are ENHRY and SYGVKD. V lost 9 bases and J lost 7; bases outside the gene matches: 9. This CDR3 region has 14 residues. Written as DNA, the CDR3 is TGTGCCATAACTACCGGGACAGACAATTCACCCCTCCACTTT. It translates to CAITTGTDNSPLHF.

The rearrangement links TRBV18 to TRBJ2-7, with 9 positions matching TRBD2. The CDR3 contains 15 residues. The V and J ends lost 8 bases and 3 bases, in that order; junction bases with no gene match: 11. Germline CDR1 reads KGHSH; CDR2 reads LQKENI. The CDR3 sequence: CASPRQRGAYYEQYF. In DNA form, the CDR3 reads TGTGCCAGCCCACGTCAGCGGGGGGCATACTACGAGCAGTACTTC. The full variable domain, with the rest looked up from reference TRBV18 and TRBJ2-7, is NAGVMQNPRHLVRRRGQEARLRCSPMKGHSHVYWYRQLPEEGLKFMVYLQKENIIDESGMPKERFSAEFPKEGPSILRIQQVVRGDSAAYFCASPRQRGAYYEQYFGPGTRLTVT.

V and J are TRBV11-2 and TRBJ2-3; the match to TRBD1 covers 7 bases. Unmatched junction bases numbered 7, after V lost 4 bases and J lost 3 bases. CDR1 is SGHAT and CDR2 is FQNNGV in the germline V gene. The CDR3 totals 15 residues. CDR3 in DNA: TGTGCCAGCAGCTCGACAGGGTTGGGGACAGATACGCAGTATTTT. As protein: CASSSTGLGTDTQYF. Using reference TRBV11-2 and TRBJ2-3 for the parts outside the CDR3, the full variable domain is EAGVAQSPRYKIIEKRQSVAFWCNPISGHATLYWYQQILGQGPKLLIQFQNNGVVDDSQLPKDRFSAERLKGVDSTLKIQPAKLEDSAVYLCASSSTGLGTDTQYFGPGTRLTVL.

This clone was seen a few times. The rearrangement uses TRBV5-6 and TRBJ1-2, with 9 bases identical to TRBD1. The CDR3 extends over 16 amino acids. V trimming: 3 bases; J trimming: 5 bases; junction bases outside the gene matches: 11. Germline values: CDR1 SGHDT, CDR2 YYEEEE. The CDR3: CASSWRLPGTGYGYTF. CDR3 sequence (DNA): TGTGCCAGCAGCTGGCGGCTGCCCGGGACAGGGTATGGCTACACCTTC.

This chain uses TRBV18 with TRBJ2-2; no definite D call. Germline CDR1 is KGHSH and CDR2 is LQKENI. There are 15 residues in the CDR3. V lost 3 bases, J lost 2 bases, and 10 bases lay in between. The CDR3 loop is CASSPPHVNTGELFF. For the CDR3, the DNA is TGTGCCAGCTCACCCCCACATGTTAACACCGGGGAGCTGTTTTTT.

The chain recombines TRBV6-6 with TRBJ2-1; 8 bases map to TRBD2. Germline V CDR1 and CDR2: MNHNY, SVGAGI (reference sequence). The CDR3 covers 16 residues. Unmatched junction bases numbered 11, after V lost 2 bases and J lost 8 bases. The CDR3 coding sequence is TGTGCCAGCAGTTACCGGGCTAGCGGGCGATTGGATGAGCAGTTCTTC. Amino acids: CASSYRASGRLDEQFF.

This clone is judged medium-sized (0.01 to 0.1%). The chain recombines TRBV5-1 with TRBJ2-4, with D perhaps TRBD1 (5 bases). V gave up 4 bases and J gave up 0 bases, with 8 bases separating them. The CDR3 loop spans 14 amino acids. Per germline, CDR1 SGHRS and CDR2 YFSETQ. CDR3 sequence reads: CASSAGIAKNIQYF. CDR3 sequence (DNA): TGCGCCAGCAGCGCAGGGATAGCCAAAAACATTCAGTACTTC.

This chain uses TRBV18 with TRBJ1-6, with D uncertain. Trimming removed 3 bases from V and 9 bases from J, with 18 bases in between. In germline, CDR1 is KGHSH, CDR2 LQKENI. There are 16 residues in the CDR3. CDR3 DNA sequence: TGTGCCAGCTCACCCCCGAATACCCTTAGTGGTTCACCCCTCCACTTT. Translated: CASSPPNTLSGSPLHF.

The V and J genes are TRBV4-2 and TRBJ2-2, with no clear D. The germline V and J ends were trimmed by 4 bases and 3 bases, with 12 bases remaining between them. This CDR3 has 15 residues. Germline V lookup: CDR1 LGHNA, CDR2 YNFKEQ. The CDR3 DNA reads as TGTGCCAGCAGCCGAGTCTCCGATCACACCGGGGAGCTGTTTTTT. Its protein product is CASSRVSDHTGELFF.

J is TRBJ2-6 and V is TRBV5-1; D gene ambiguous. Germline loops: CDR1 SGHRS, CDR2 YFSETQ. This CDR3 is 15 amino acids long. The V end lost 4 bases, the J end lost 0 bases, and 8 bases lay between the germline ends. CDR3 region: CASSDPVSGANVLTF. CDR3 coding DNA: TGCGCCAGCAGCGATCCAGTCTCTGGGGCCAACGTCCTGACTTTC.

Comments on this clone: No DNA is shown, since the ends of the CDR3 on it are uncertain; the CDR3 is the one TCRdb lists. The genes are TRBV5-4 and TRBJ1-2. The CDR3 is 12 residues long, counting both termini. CDR1 and CDR2 from the germline V gene are SGHNT and YYREEE (reference sequence). CDR3 protein: CAVAPTFGSGIF.

This clone turned up a few times. The rearrangement uses TRBV6-1 and TRBJ2-1; 7 nucleotides agree with TRBD1. The trim removed 6 bases at V and 3 bases at J, leaving 5 bases unmatched. CDR1 MNHNS and CDR2 SASEGT come from the germline V gene. This CDR3 contains 14 residues. The CDR3 spells CASRVDRVYNEQFF. CDR3 in DNA: TGTGCCAGCAGGGTTGACAGGGTCTACAATGAGCAGTTCTTC.

The chain recombines TRBV9 with TRBJ2-1, with 10 nucleotides matching TRBD2. Germline CDR1 is SGDLS and CDR2 is YYNGEE. V gave up 4 bases and J gave up 2 bases; unmatched junction bases: 3. The CDR3 is 15 residues long. The CDR3 DNA follows: TGTGCCAGCAGCCAAGGGACTAGCGCCTACAATGAGCAGTTCTTC. It is translated as CASSQGTSAYNEQFF. Supplemented by reference TRBV9 and TRBJ2-1, the full variable domain reads DSGVTQTPKHLITATGQRVTLRCSPRSGDLSVYWYQQSLDQGLQFLIQYYNGEERAKGNILERFSAQQFPDLHSELNLSSLELGDSALYFCASSQGTSAYNEQFFGPGTRLTVL.

The V gene is TRBV11-2, the J gene TRBJ2-3; D uncertain. The germline V gene has CDR1 SGHAT and CDR2 FQNNGV. The CDR3 consists of 11 residues. V lost 5 bases to trimming and J lost 3 bases, with 3 bases between them. This CDR3 is CASSRTDTQYF. The CDR3 DNA sequence: TGTGCCAGCAGCCGTACAGATACGCAGTATTTT.

The chain links TRBV19 to TRBJ2-6, with no clear D. This CDR3 spans 15 amino acids. The germline CDR1 and CDR2 sequences are LNHDA and SQIVND (reference sequence). The V and J ends lost 5 bases and 0 bases respectively, with 8 bases between them. The CDR3 DNA reads TGTGCCAGTAGTTTATCCCGCTCTGGGGCCAACGTCCTGACTTTC. Encoded protein: CASSLSRSGANVLTF.

This chain joins TRBV11-2 and TRBJ1-3; D not certain. V gave up 2 bases and J gave up 0 bases, with 8 bases separating them. The CDR3 has 15 amino acids. Per the germline V gene, CDR1 is SGHAT and CDR2 is FQNNGV. CDR3 protein: CASSLSFYSGNTIYF. CDR3 coding DNA: TGTGCCAGCAGCTTATCGTTCTACTCTGGAAACACCATATATTTT.

V gene TRBV6-4 combines with J gene TRBJ1-4; 9 nucleotides line up with TRBD1. There are 14 residues in the CDR3. With 8 bases clipped from V and 8 bases from J, the junction kept 9 bases outside the gene matches. Germline V CDR1 and CDR2: MRHNA, SNTAGT. CDR3 loop: CASGEGTGLEKLFF. In nucleotides, the CDR3 is TGTGCCAGCGGGGAGGGGACAGGGTTGGAAAAACTGTTTTTT.

The chain has TRBV10-3 and TRBJ2-1, with TRBD2 identical over 12 bases. The CDR3 runs to 13 residues. CDR1 and CDR2 from the germline V gene are ENHRY and SYGVKD. Trimming cost V 6 bases and J 6 bases; bases outside gene matches: 0. This CDR3 reads CAIRTSGGNEQFF. In DNA form, the CDR3 reads TGTGCCATCAGGACTAGCGGGGGCAATGAGCAGTTCTTC.